This passage covers 27 T cell receptor beta chains from one sample sequenced in a study of tumor and adjacent non-tumor tissue in lung cancer. A modified ARM-PCR protocol with three rounds of nested PCR amplified TCRbeta. TCRdb ran MiXCR on the multiplex PCR reads and lists one entry per CDR3 protein. The repertoire holds about 68,000 distinct CDR3 sequences, with 55% to 70% as singletons. This sample's RNA came from whole unsorted tissue. Material for sequencing was lung tumor tissue. Receptors were obtained from a man over 45 with non-small cell lung cancer.

This clonotype was recorded once. As the CDR3 is not closed by the conserved phenylalanine or tryptophan, this likely results from a read error. V and J are TRBV7-9 and TRBJ2-7; D is unclear. Germline CDR1 is SEHNR and CDR2 is FQNEAQ (reference sequence). V was trimmed by 1 base and J by 2 bases, leaving 9 bases between them. This CDR3 is built from 14 residues. In DNA, the CDR3 is TGTGCCAGCAGCTTAGAAGGCGGACCCTACGAGCAGTACTTA. It yields the protein CASSLEGGPYEQYL.

This sequence joins TRBV29-1 and TRBJ1-1; TRBD1 matches at 7 bases. Per germline, CDR1 SQVTM and CDR2 ANQGSEA. This CDR3 comprises 18 residues. The CDR3 coding sequence is TGCAGAATTGAAGGGGGGTTCAACAGGGGAGAGATTGACGCTGAAGCTTTCTTT. It translates to CRIEGGFNRGEIDAEAFF.

Worth noting for this clonotype: One end of the junction is discordant with germline, which a read error may explain. This chain joins TRBV14 and TRBJ2-1, with TRBD2 matching over 11 bases. This CDR3 spans 15 amino acids. CDR1 and CDR2 from the germline V gene are SGHDN and FVKESK. CDR3 amino acids: CTSNQVAGGPGEQFF. In DNA form, the CDR3 reads TGTACCAGCAACCAAGTAGCGGGGGGGCCCGGGGAGCAGTTCTTC. Complete variable domain (other parts from reference TRBV14 and TRBJ2-1): EAGVTQFPSHSVIEKGQTVTLRCDPISGHDNLYWYRRVMGKEIKFLLHFVKESKQDESGMPNNRFLAERTGGTYSTLKVQPAELEDSGVYFCTSNQVAGGPGEQFFGPGTRLTVL.

Points on this clonotype: The junction differs from germline at one of its ends, possibly a read error. The chain is built from TRBV4-1 and TRBJ1-2, with D maybe TRBD1 (5 bases). The CDR3 is 16 amino acids. Germline CDR1 is MGHRA and CDR2 is YSYEKL. CDR3 coding DNA: TGCGTCAGCAGCCAAGAAGGTTCGGGGGTTAACTATGGCTACACATTC. Protein: CVSSQEGSGVNYGYTF.

Points on this clonotype: This may stem from a read error, because a much larger clone lies one nucleotide away. The DNA of the CDR3 is TGTGCCAGCAGCGCCTTTCCTTTGGGACAAGAGACCCAGTACTTC. Translation: CASSAFPLGQETQYF. This chain uses TRBV5-6 with TRBJ2-5; no clear D. This CDR3 comprises 15 residues. V lost 4 bases, J lost 2 bases, and 15 bases lay in between. Germline CDR1 reads SGHDT; CDR2 reads YYEEEE.

Remarks on this clonotype: Just one base apart from a much larger clone, this may be a read error. This rearrangement joins TRBV6-5 to TRBJ2-2; 10 bases agree with TRBD1. CDR1 and CDR2 (germline): MNHEY, SVGAGI. This CDR3 contains 15 residues. The CDR3 DNA reads as TGTGTCAGCAGTCGCGGACAGGGGGAAACCGGGGAGCTGTTTTTT. Protein: CVSSRGQGETGELFF.

This clonotype was seen a few times. Likely a read error: the CDR3 ends without its conserved phenylalanine or tryptophan. For the CDR3, the DNA is TGTGCCAGCAGCCCCGGTGGGGGGGGATACAATGAGCAGTTCCTC. Amino acid sequence: CASSPGGGGYNEQFL. This chain uses TRBV5-4 with TRBJ2-1, with 7 bases lining up with TRBD2. The CDR3 loop spans 15 amino acids. V was clipped by 4 bases and J by 4 bases; unmatched bases: 8. The V gene's germline CDR1 is SGHNT and CDR2 YYREEE (reference sequence).

This clonotype was recorded many times. The rearrangement links TRBV5-5 to TRBJ2-4; tentative D call: TRBD1 (7 bases). CDR1 is SGHKS and CDR2 is YYEKEE in the germline V gene (reference sequence). The CDR3 loop spans 15 amino acids. Between the trimmed V and J ends, which lost 4 bases and 8 bases, there was a span of 19 bases. The CDR3 DNA reads TGTGCCAGCAGCCTCCTGACAGGGCCGGGAGACATTCAGTACTTC. This gives the protein CASSLLTGPGDIQYF.

Details on this clonotype: Being one base from a much bigger clone, this may be a read error. The chain links TRBV14 to TRBJ1-1, with D possibly being TRBD1 (5 bases). CDR3 size: 14 residues. Germline V gene sequence: CDR1 SGHDN, CDR2 FVKESK. CDR3 region: CASGHRTRNTEAFF. As DNA, the CDR3 is TGTGCCAGCGGCCATCGGACAAGGAACACTGAAGCTTTCTTT.

The J gene is TRBJ2-4, the V gene TRBV29-1; possible D gene TRBD1, 6 bases. CDR3 length equals 15 residues. Germline lookup yields CDR1 SQVTM and CDR2 ANQGSEA. With 5 bases removed from V and 1 base from J, the gap between germline ends came to 15 bases. DNA of the CDR3: TGCAGCGTTTTAGGGGGTAATTCGGCCAAAAACATTCAGTACTTC. It specifies CSVLGGNSAKNIQYF.

The chain couples TRBV11-2 to TRBJ2-2, with 11 bases that match TRBD2. This CDR3 has 18 residues. V lost 9 bases and J lost 4; bases outside the gene matches: 16. Germline CDR1 reads SGHAT; CDR2 reads FQNNGV. DNA for the CDR3: TGTGCCAGGAGCCTCCGAGGGATAGCGGGGGGGCGCACCGGGGAGCTGTTTTTT. Translated: CARSLRGIAGGRTGELFF.

Notes on this clonotype: A read error may be the cause here, since a much bigger clone is one base away. The J gene is TRBJ2-2, the V gene TRBV10-3; a possible D gene is TRBD1 (6 bases). The length of the CDR3 is 14 residues. Trimming took 8 bases from V and 3 from J, leaving 13 bases between them. Germline CDR1 reads ENHRY; CDR2 reads SYGVKD. CDR3 DNA: TGTGCCATCTTAAAACAGGGAGACACCGGGGAGCTGTTTTTT. Translating gives CAILKQGDTGELFF.

This clonotype was counted at least ten times. V gene TRBV30 combines with J gene TRBJ1-6; D possibly corresponds to TRBD1 (5 bases). This CDR3 is 15 amino acids long. The V end was cut by 3 bases, the J end by 7 bases, with 16 bases between. Germline V gives CDR1 GTSNPN, CDR2 SVGIG (reference sequence). CDR3 protein: CAWRPYGTGNSPLHF. The CDR3 coding sequence is TGTGCCTGGAGACCTTACGGGACGGGGAATTCACCCCTCCACTTT. The full variable domain, in which reference TRBV30 and TRBJ1-6 provide the parts outside the CDR3, is SQTIHQWPATLVQPVGSPLSLECTVEGTSNPNLYWYRQAAGRGLQLLFYSVGIGQISSEVPQNLSASRPQDRQFILSSKKLLLSDSGFYLCAWRPYGTGNSPLHFGNGTRLTVT.

Points on this clonotype: Mismatch with germline at one junction end may stem from a read error. The gene calls are TRBV11-3 and TRBJ2-3, with 11 bases matching TRBD2. This CDR3 spans 15 amino acids. Germline loops: CDR1 SGHNT, CDR2 YENEEA. The CDR3 here is CDSSAGTSGTDTQYF. CDR3 DNA sequence: TGTGACAGCAGCGCCGGGACTAGCGGTACAGATACTCAGTATTTT.

Ten or more counts support this clonotype. The rearrangement links TRBV10-3 to TRBJ2-1; 10 nucleotides agree with TRBD2. CDR3 length: 13 residues. The germline V gene encodes CDR1 ENHRY and CDR2 SYGVKD. Losses at the gene ends were 9 bases for V and 5 bases for J; bases not matched to a gene: 4. DNA of the CDR3: TGTGCCATGGGGACTAGCGTTCACAATGAGCAGTTCTTC. This translates into CAMGTSVHNEQFF.

In regard to this clonotype: This may arise from a read error, as a much more abundant clone is one base away. This chain uses TRBV6-6 with TRBJ1-3, with 9 positions matching TRBD1. This CDR3 has 15 amino acids. The ends lost 7 bases at V and 4 bases at J; junction bases unmatched: 8. Germline V gene lookup returns CDR1 MNHNY and CDR2 SVGAGI (reference sequence). Here the CDR3 reads CASNSGTGNGNTIYF. The CDR3 coding sequence is TGTGCCAGCAACTCCGGGACAGGGAACGGAAACACCATATATTTT.

This clonotype has ten or more counts. This rearrangement joins TRBV10-3 to TRBJ2-7; D is possibly TRBD1 (6 bases). V was trimmed by 2 bases and J by 4 bases, leaving 15 bases between them. The germline gives CDR1 ENHRY, CDR2 SYGVKD. This CDR3 is built from 15 residues. CDR3 region: CAISERVDGQYEQYF. CDR3 nucleotides: TGTGCCATCAGTGAGAGGGTGGACGGACAGTACGAGCAGTACTTC.

J is TRBJ2-7 and V is TRBV29-1; D tentatively fits TRBD1 or TRBD2 (6 bases each). V was pared by 4 bases and J by 7 bases, with 17 bases between. Per the germline V gene, CDR1 is SQVTM and CDR2 is ANQGSEA. This CDR3 is 13 amino acids long. The CDR3 reads CSVAMGGSREQYF. CDR3 sequence (DNA): TGCAGCGTTGCCATGGGGGGCTCGAGGGAGCAGTACTTC.

The chain has TRBV28 and TRBJ2-1; 7 bases fit TRBD1. This CDR3 is built from 15 residues. Trimming at V came to 10 bases and at J to 7 bases, leaving 16 bases not matched to a gene. Germline-derived CDR1 and CDR2 are MDHEN and SYDVKM. The CDR3 spells CAISLYGTDSNEQFF. The CDR3 DNA follows: TGTGCCATCAGCCTCTATGGGACAGACTCTAATGAGCAGTTCTTC.

This clonotype has ten or more counts. This chain links TRBV12-3 or TRBV12-4 with TRBJ2-5; D is perhaps TRBD1 (6 bases). The CDR3 is 12 residues long. The ends were cut back, 6 bases at V and 4 bases at J, with 9 bases in the middle. The CDR3 bases are TGTGCCAGCAGGTCAGGGGTAGAGACCCAGTACTTC. Its translation is CASRSGVETQYF.

This clonotype showed up just once. The conserved phenylalanine or tryptophan normally closing the CDR3 is absent here, so this likely arose from a read error. The V and J genes are TRBV11-3 and TRBJ2-3, with TRBD2 matching over 7 bases. This CDR3 contains 17 residues. J gave up 4 bases and V 9 bases, and 19 bases lay outside the gene matches. Germline CDR1 SGHNT, CDR2 YENEEA. The CDR3 DNA follows: TGTGCCAGAAGCCAAGGGACTAACGGGGGTATCGCAGATACGCAGTATTAT. Translating it yields CARSQGTNGGIADTQYY.

This clonotype was recorded at least ten times. The chain couples TRBV28 to TRBJ2-7, with TRBD2 matching 8 bases. CDR3 size: 15 residues. CDR1 MDHEN and CDR2 SYDVKM come from the germline V gene. V shed 4 bases, J shed 6 bases, and the junction held 11 bases outside the gene matches. CDR3 sequence: CASSSISGSAIEQYF. CDR3 coding DNA: TGTGCCAGCAGTTCTATCAGCGGGAGCGCGATCGAGCAGTACTTC.

V usage is TRBV28 and J usage is TRBJ1-1, with 9 bases that match TRBD1. CDR3 size: 17 residues. After removal of 3 bases from V and 0 bases from J, the junction contained 8 bases not matched to a gene. Germline lookup yields CDR1 MDHEN and CDR2 SYDVKM. CDR3 sequence reads: CASSFWTGDIMNTEAFF. DNA for the CDR3: TGTGCCAGCAGTTTCTGGACAGGGGATATTATGAACACTGAAGCTTTCTTT.

The V and J genes are TRBV5-1 and TRBJ2-7; D unresolved. Per the germline V gene, CDR1 is SGHRS and CDR2 is YFSETQ. Trimming cost V 0 bases and J 7 bases, with 11 bases left between them. The CDR3 has 13 residues. In DNA form, the CDR3 reads TGCGCCAGCAGCTTGGTTCTGACCGGAGAGCAGTACTTC. Translating gives CASSLVLTGEQYF.

Remarks on this clonotype: At one boundary the junction diverges from the germline segment, which might be a read error. The CDR3 nucleotides are TGTGCTAGCAGTTACACTCGGGGTGGTGACCAGCCCCAGCATTTT. This encodes CASSYTRGGDQPQHF. The chain recombines TRBV6-5 with TRBJ1-5; D gene unclear. This CDR3 region has 15 residues. Germline V lookup: CDR1 MNHEY, CDR2 SVGAGI.

With regard to this clonotype: The junction and the germline gene differ at one end; a read error may be behind it. This chain links TRBV11-3 with TRBJ2-1; D ambiguous. Germline V gene data show CDR1 as SGHNT and CDR2 as YENEEA. The CDR3 runs to 15 residues. For the CDR3, the DNA is TGTGCCGGCAGCCTCGATGGGCGGTCCCGCGATGAGCAGATCTTC. Protein: CAGSLDGRSRDEQIF.

The sample holds many counts of this clonotype. The CDR3 sequence: CASRAPGQGLHEQFF. The CDR3 DNA reads as TGTGCCAGCAGAGCACCGGGACAGGGATTGCATGAGCAGTTCTTC. J is TRBJ2-1 and V is TRBV6-6; 9 nucleotides agree with TRBD1. Germline-derived CDR1 and CDR2 are MNHNY and SVGAGI (reference sequence). This CDR3 is 15 amino acids long. V was pared by 6 bases and J by 8 bases, with 11 bases of the junction left unmatched.